What follows describes a single T cell receptor beta chain. As yet, its antigen is unknown. One end of the junction varies from germline; a read error may be responsible. The template was RNA from unsorted bulk tissue. This sample was taken from a study of tumor and adjacent non-tumor tissue in lung cancer. Across the whole study: The patients, 10 men and about 5 women, were roughly 30 to 76 with stage I to III disease.

A modified ARM-PCR protocol with three rounds of nested PCR amplified TCRbeta. Each CDR3 protein is one row after TCRdb ran MiXCR on the multiplex PCR reads. Among about 200,000 distinct CDR3 sequences listed, around 71% were seen once. Study findings and constraints: Significantly higher TCR diversity was found in tumor than normal lung.

The length of the CDR3 is 15 residues. Germline lookup yields CDR1 SGHNT and CDR2 YENEEA. The genes are TRBV11-3 and TRBJ2-3; D perhaps matches TRBD2 (6 bases). The TCR comes from a man aged 60 to 69 with non-small cell lung cancer. The material sequenced was lung tumor tissue. The chain's CDR3 is CANSRGWAGIDTQYF. The CDR3, as DNA: TGTGCCAACAGCCGGGGGTGGGCGGGCATAGATACGCAGTATTTT.